This is a list of T cell receptor beta chains from one sample in a study of cytomegalovirus exposure and HLA in healthy donors. Method: immunoSEQ multiplex PCR; TCRdb's copy keeps in-frame clones and lacks some. This sample has about 150,000 clones, with around a tenth found just once. The sequenced sample consisted of PBMCs. These receptor sequences come from a male donor in good health and CMV-seronegative. Each CDR3 is given with its conserved first and last residue. The D gene is left open where the match is weak. Size is stated for part of the rows, as once, few or many counts, or as a class when the clone is expanded.

clone size: NA
J gene: TRBJ2-3
D gene: TRBD2
V gene: TRBV19
CDR3 DNA: TGTGCCACGAAAGCGGGAGTTACAGATACGCAGTATTTT
CDR3 protein: CATKAGVTDTQYF

clone size: NA
J gene: TRBJ2-5
D gene: NA
V gene: TRBV6-1
CDR3 DNA: TGTGCCAGCCAGAAAGAGGGTTTGGAGACCCAGTACTTC
CDR3 protein: CASQKEGLETQYF

clone size: few
J gene: TRBJ2-1
D gene: NA
V gene: TRBV7-2
CDR3 DNA: TGTGCCAGCAGCTTAGGGCCAGACAATGAGCAGTTCTTC
CDR3 protein: CASSLGPDNEQFF

clone size: NA
J gene: TRBJ2-1
D gene: TRBD2
V gene: TRBV2
CDR3 DNA: TGTGCCAGCAGTGAATGGCGGCGGGAGGGGAATGAGCAGTTCTTC
CDR3 protein: CASSEWRREGNEQFF

clone size: few
J gene: TRBJ1-2
D gene: NA
V gene: TRBV28
CDR3 DNA: TGTGCCAGCAGTAACAGGGATTCGCGTCGTCAGTACTATGGCTACACCTTC
CDR3 protein: CASSNRDSRRQYYGYTF

clone size: few
J gene: TRBJ2-7
D gene: NA
V gene: TRBV10-3
CDR3 DNA: TGTGCCATCAGTGAAGGCGGAAGCTCCTACGAGCAGTACTTC
CDR3 protein: CAISEGGSSYEQYF

clone size: NA
J gene: TRBJ1-1
D gene: NA
V gene: TRBV6-1
CDR3 DNA: TGTGCCAGCAGTTATAGGGGGATCTCGACTGAAGCTTTCTTT
CDR3 protein: CASSYRGISTEAFF

clone size: NA
J gene: TRBJ2-6
D gene: NA
V gene: TRBV15
CDR3 DNA: TGTGCCACCAGCGGGGCCAGGGGAAGCTCTGGGGCCAACGTCCTGACTTTC
CDR3 protein: CATSGARGSSGANVLTF

clone size: NA
J gene: TRBJ2-7
D gene: NA
V gene: TRBV28
CDR3 DNA: TGTGCCAGCAGTTTAGTACAGGGATCCTACGAGCAGTACTTC
CDR3 protein: CASSLVQGSYEQYF

clone size: few
J gene: TRBJ1-1
D gene: NA
V gene: TRBV19
CDR3 DNA: TGTGCCAGTAAAAAATACGGGACACTGAACACTGAAGCTTTCTTT
CDR3 protein: CASKKYGTLNTEAFF

clone size: few
J gene: TRBJ1-1
D gene: NA
V gene: TRBV7-9
CDR3 DNA: TGTGCCAGCAGCTTAGTGGGGGGATTGGGAAACACTGAAGCTTTCTTT
CDR3 protein: CASSLVGGLGNTEAFF

clone size: few
J gene: TRBJ2-7
D gene: TRBD1
V gene: TRBV9
CDR3 DNA: TGTGCCAGCAGCGTATTAGGGACAGGGGAAGACTACGAGCAGTACTTC
CDR3 protein: CASSVLGTGEDYEQYF

clone size: few
J gene: TRBJ1-2
D gene: TRBD1
V gene: TRBV28
CDR3 DNA: TGTGCCAGCAGTTTTAGGGGGACAGGGGGGCAGGTTAACTATGGCTACACCTTC
CDR3 protein: CASSFRGTGGQVNYGYTF

clone size: NA
J gene: TRBJ2-2
D gene: NA
V gene: TRBV7-2
CDR3 DNA: TGTGCCAGCAGCTTAAATCTAAACACCGGGGAGCTGTTTTTT
CDR3 protein: CASSLNLNTGELFF

clone size: NA
J gene: TRBJ1-1
D gene: NA
V gene: TRBV13
CDR3 DNA: TGTGCCAGCAGCCCTAATTTCGGCACTGAAGCTTTCTTT
CDR3 protein: CASSPNFGTEAFF

clone size: NA
J gene: TRBJ2-2
D gene: NA
V gene: TRBV11-1
CDR3 DNA: TGTGCCAGCAGTTGGACTCTCAACACCGGGGAGCTGTTTTTT
CDR3 protein: CASSWTLNTGELFF

clone size: NA
J gene: TRBJ2-2
D gene: NA
V gene: TRBV5-4
CDR3 DNA: TGTGCCAGCAGCTTGGAGCCGCCAAGTGCTCTCGGGGAGCTGTTTTTT
CDR3 protein: CASSLEPPSALGELFF

clone size: few
J gene: TRBJ2-7
D gene: TRBD1
V gene: TRBV6-6
CDR3 DNA: TGTGCCAGCAGTTCTCCCGGACAGGGGGAAAAGCAGTACTTC
CDR3 protein: CASSSPGQGEKQYF

clone size: NA
J gene: TRBJ2-2
D gene: TRBD1
V gene: TRBV19
CDR3 DNA: TGTGCCAGTAGTATACGGACAGGGAAGCAACACGGGGAGCTGTTTTTT
CDR3 protein: CASSIRTGKQHGELFF

clone size: NA
J gene: TRBJ1-3
D gene: NA
V gene: TRBV7-2
CDR3 DNA: TGTGCCAGCAGCCCCCGGAGCTCTGGAAACACCATATATTTT
CDR3 protein: CASSPRSSGNTIYF

clone size: NA
J gene: TRBJ1-2
D gene: NA
V gene: TRBV5-1
CDR3 DNA: TGCGCCAGCAGCTTGGGTGAGGGTAGCTACACCTTC
CDR3 protein: CASSLGEGSYTF

clone size: few
J gene: TRBJ2-7
D gene: TRBD1
V gene: TRBV5-1
CDR3 DNA: TGCGCCAGCAGCCGCAACCCCGGACAGGGGTCTTCCTACGAGCAGTACTTC
CDR3 protein: CASSRNPGQGSSYEQYF

clone size: few
J gene: TRBJ1-1
D gene: NA
V gene: TRBV9
CDR3 DNA: TGTGCCAGCAGCGTAGGACAGGAAGTTGAAGCTTTCTTT
CDR3 protein: CASSVGQEVEAFF

clone size: few
J gene: TRBJ1-5
D gene: TRBD1
V gene: TRBV28
CDR3 DNA: TGTGCCAGCAGTTTAGGGGGACAGAATCAGCCCCAGCATTTT
CDR3 protein: CASSLGGQNQPQHF

clone size: few
J gene: TRBJ2-3
D gene: NA
V gene: TRBV29-1
CDR3 DNA: TGCAGCGTTGAAGGTGGGGCGGCAGATACGCAGTATTTT
CDR3 protein: CSVEGGAADTQYF

clone size: few
J gene: TRBJ2-1
D gene: TRBD2
V gene: TRBV5-1
CDR3 DNA: TGCGCCAGCAGCTTGGGACTAGCGGGACTGTACAATGAGCAGTTCTTC
CDR3 protein: CASSLGLAGLYNEQFF

clone size: few
J gene: TRBJ1-2
D gene: NA
V gene: TRBV4-3
CDR3 DNA: TGCGCCAGCAGCCAAGAGGCCCCTCGGGGGGATGGCTACACCTTC
CDR3 protein: CASSQEAPRGDGYTF

clone size: NA
J gene: TRBJ2-7
D gene: NA
V gene: TRBV5-6
CDR3 DNA: TGTGCCAGCAGCATAGCCGGGACTCTAGACCTCTTC
CDR3 protein: CASSIAGTLDLF

clone size: NA
J gene: TRBJ2-7
D gene: TRBD2
V gene: TRBV28
CDR3 DNA: TGTGCCAGCAGTTCGGGAGGCATGGCCCCCGCCTACGAGCAGTACTTC
CDR3 protein: CASSSGGMAPAYEQYF

clone size: NA
J gene: TRBJ2-3
D gene: NA
V gene: TRBV7-2
CDR3 DNA: TGTGCCAGCAGCTTGGGCCAGGGGGGAGATACGCAGTATTTT
CDR3 protein: CASSLGQGGDTQYF

clone size: NA
J gene: TRBJ1-4
D gene: NA
V gene: TRBV4-2
CDR3 DNA: TGTGCCAGCAGCCAGAGGAAAGATAATGAAAAACTGTTTTTT
CDR3 protein: CASSQRKDNEKLFF

clone size: few
J gene: TRBJ1-1
D gene: NA
V gene: TRBV5-1
CDR3 DNA: TGCGCCAGCAGTACACAGGGTGGCACTGAAGCTTTCTTT
CDR3 protein: CASSTQGGTEAFF

clone size: few
J gene: TRBJ2-3
D gene: NA
V gene: TRBV11-2
CDR3 DNA: TGTGCCAGCAGCCCCTTTACAGATACGCAGTATTTT
CDR3 protein: CASSPFTDTQYF

clone size: NA
J gene: TRBJ1-2
D gene: TRBD1
V gene: TRBV19
CDR3 DNA: TGTGCCAGTAGTCCTCGGGACAGCCTTTGGGATGGCTACACCTTC
CDR3 protein: CASSPRDSLWDGYTF

clone size: few
J gene: TRBJ1-4
D gene: NA
V gene: TRBV5-6
CDR3 DNA: TGTGCCAGCAGACATGGGCCTACGTCACTCGCAACTAATGAAAAACTGTTTTTT
CDR3 protein: CASRHGPTSLATNEKLFF

clone size: few
J gene: TRBJ2-1
D gene: TRBD2
V gene: TRBV11-2
CDR3 DNA: TGTGCCAGCAGCTTGGCTAGCGGGAGGGACAATGAGCAGTTCTTC
CDR3 protein: CASSLASGRDNEQFF

clone size: few
J gene: TRBJ2-7
D gene: TRBD2
V gene: TRBV28
CDR3 DNA: TGTGCCAGCAGTTTTCGAGGACTAGCGGTTTCGGAGTACTTC
CDR3 protein: CASSFRGLAVSEYF

clone size: few
J gene: TRBJ1-2
D gene: NA
V gene: TRBV28
CDR3 DNA: TGTGCCAGCAAACCAGGGCCGCGACTTAACTATGGCTACACCTTC
CDR3 protein: CASKPGPRLNYGYTF

clone size: NA
J gene: TRBJ1-3
D gene: TRBD1
V gene: TRBV5-6
CDR3 DNA: TGTGCCAGCAGCTTACAGGGGTCTGGAAACACCATATATTTT
CDR3 protein: CASSLQGSGNTIYF

clone size: NA
J gene: TRBJ2-2
D gene: NA
V gene: TRBV7-6
CDR3 DNA: TGTGCCAGCAGCTTCGTCGGGGAAACCACCGGGGAGCTGTTTTTT
CDR3 protein: CASSFVGETTGELFF

clone size: NA
J gene: TRBJ1-1
D gene: NA
V gene: TRBV5-1
CDR3 DNA: TGCGCCAGCAGCTTACCTCTGGGGGCAAACACTGAAGCTTTCTTT
CDR3 protein: CASSLPLGANTEAFF

clone size: few
J gene: TRBJ2-2
D gene: TRBD2
V gene: TRBV11-2
CDR3 DNA: TGTGCCAGCAGCGTGATAGCGGGAGGGCCGGCCGGGGAGCTGTTTTTT
CDR3 protein: CASSVIAGGPAGELFF

clone size: few
J gene: TRBJ1-3
D gene: TRBD1
V gene: TRBV7-9
CDR3 DNA: TGTGCCAGCAGCTTGTCGGGACAGGGAAGCGACACCATATATTTT
CDR3 protein: CASSLSGQGSDTIYF

clone size: few
J gene: TRBJ2-5
D gene: NA
V gene: TRBV7-9
CDR3 DNA: TGTGCCAGCAGCTTTGGGTTCACAGGGACCCAGTACTTC
CDR3 protein: CASSFGFTGTQYF

clone size: NA
J gene: TRBJ2-1
D gene: NA
V gene: TRBV7-8
CDR3 DNA: TGTGCCAGCAGCCCCGGCGGAAATGAGCAGTTCTTC
CDR3 protein: CASSPGGNEQFF

clone size: NA
J gene: TRBJ1-2
D gene: NA
V gene: TRBV19
CDR3 DNA: TGTGCCAGTAGTATAGGAGGATCCTATGGCTACACCTTC
CDR3 protein: CASSIGGSYGYTF

clone size: NA
J gene: TRBJ2-1
D gene: TRBD2
V gene: TRBV11-2
CDR3 DNA: TGTGCCAGCAGCTTAGGACTAGCCAATGAGCAGTTCTTC
CDR3 protein: CASSLGLANEQFF

clone size: NA
J gene: TRBJ1-2
D gene: NA
V gene: TRBV30
CDR3 DNA: TGTGCCTGGAGTGGCGGGAACTATGGCTACACCTTC
CDR3 protein: CAWSGGNYGYTF

clone size: NA
J gene: TRBJ2-2
D gene: NA
V gene: TRBV5-8
CDR3 DNA: TGTGCCAGCAGCTTGGCCCGGCGGGGTATCGGGGAGCTGTTTTTT
CDR3 protein: CASSLARRGIGELFF

clone size: NA
J gene: TRBJ2-1
D gene: NA
V gene: TRBV2
CDR3 DNA: TGTGCCAGCAGTGAAGAGGAGGGGAACGGGAGCTATGAGCAGTTCTTC
CDR3 protein: CASSEEEGNGSYEQFF

clone size: few
J gene: TRBJ1-5
D gene: NA
V gene: TRBV7-2
CDR3 DNA: TGTGCCAGCAGCTTACAGGGGCGTCAGCCCCAGCATTTT
CDR3 protein: CASSLQGRQPQHF